This TCR beta chain originates from a study of blood T cells in healthy people across ages. CDR1 SGDLS and CDR2 YYNGEE come from the germline V gene. V trimming: 0 bases; J trimming: 2 bases; junction bases outside the gene matches: 4. The CDR3 is made up of 15 amino acids. As concerns this clonotype: The antigen is unknown.

Primers used in a second PCR of about 7 to 12 cycles were a sample-barcoded 5' primer and a J-beta primer mix. One entry per CDR3 protein, called by TCRdb with MiXCR from the 5' RACE reads. This repertoire shows hundreds of thousands of distinct CDR3 sequences, roughly 60% found once; its top ten account for 20% to 25%. The study, taken as a whole, reports: Strong correlation linked observed beta diversity and percent naive T cells.

This TCR derives from a man aged 25 to 45 in good health. The chain uses TRBV9 and TRBJ2-7; 8 bases are shared with TRBD2. Sequencing was performed on blood. This CDR3 is CASSVGSGGAYEQYF. The CDR3 DNA follows: TGTGCCAGCAGCGTAGGAAGCGGGGGAGCCTACGAGCAGTACTTC. The whole variable domain, remainder taken from reference TRBV9 and TRBJ2-7, is DSGVTQTPKHLITATGQRVTLRCSPRSGDLSVYWYQQSLDQGLQFLIQYYNGEERAKGNILERFSAQQFPDLHSELNLSSLELGDSALYFCASSVGSGGAYEQYFGPGTRLTVT.